Listed below are T cell receptor beta chains from one sample, sequenced in a study of blood T cell repertoires in COVID-19. Generated by immunoSEQ multiplex PCR, the TCRdb table keeps only in-frame clones and is missing some. This sample has some 240,000 clones, with about four fifths found just once. Sequencing was done on a sample of peripheral blood. Receptor source: a woman older than 75 with COVID-19, enrolled during active disease. The CDR3 runs from the conserved cysteine through the conserved F or W. Each record gives: J gene, CDR3 length, V gene, clone size, D gene, CDR3 protein, CDR3 DNA. D genes are given only for firm matches. Clone size appears in some rows only: once, few, many, or a class for an expanded clone.

J gene: TRBJ1-2
CDR3 length: 13
V gene: TRBV5-6
clone size: few
D gene: TRBD1
CDR3 protein: CASSRDRNYGYTF
CDR3 DNA: TGTGCCAGCAGCCGGGACAGGAACTATGGCTACACCTTC

J gene: TRBJ2-2
CDR3 length: 15
V gene: TRBV24-1
clone size: -
D gene: -
CDR3 protein: CATSDSGRATGELFF
CDR3 DNA: TGTGCCACCAGTGATTCTGGCAGGGCGACCGGGGAGCTGTTTTTT

J gene: TRBJ2-3
CDR3 length: 18
V gene: TRBV11-2
clone size: -
D gene: TRBD2
CDR3 protein: CASSPRLAGATGTDTQYF
CDR3 DNA: TGTGCCAGCAGCCCCCGACTAGCGGGGGCCACGGGCACAGATACGCAGTATTTT

J gene: TRBJ1-5
CDR3 length: 15
V gene: TRBV7-2
clone size: -
D gene: TRBD1
CDR3 protein: CASSRDRGANQPQHF
CDR3 DNA: TGTGCCAGCAGCCGTGACAGGGGCGCCAATCAGCCCCAGCATTTT

J gene: TRBJ2-7
CDR3 length: 14
V gene: TRBV24-1
clone size: -
D gene: -
CDR3 protein: CATSDPRLTYEQYF
CDR3 DNA: TGTGCCACCAGTGATCCCAGACTGACCTACGAGCAGTACTTC

J gene: TRBJ2-3
CDR3 length: 17
V gene: TRBV28
clone size: once
D gene: -
CDR3 protein: CASSFEARAANTDTQYF
CDR3 DNA: TGTGCCAGCAGTTTCGAAGCGCGGGCCGCAAACACAGATACGCAGTATTTT

J gene: TRBJ1-5
CDR3 length: 12
V gene: TRBV29-1
clone size: -
D gene: -
CDR3 protein: CSVRESNQPQHF
CDR3 DNA: TGCAGCGTCCGCGAGAGCAATCAGCCCCAGCATTTT

J gene: TRBJ1-2
CDR3 length: 14
V gene: TRBV18
clone size: -
D gene: TRBD1
CDR3 protein: CASSLSGTGFGYTF
CDR3 DNA: TGTGCCAGCTCACTCTCGGGGACAGGGTTTGGCTACACCTTC

J gene: TRBJ1-5
CDR3 length: 13
V gene: TRBV15
clone size: -
D gene: TRBD1
CDR3 protein: CATRGQVSQPQHF
CDR3 DNA: TGTGCCACCAGGGGACAGGTTAGTCAGCCCCAGCATTTT

J gene: TRBJ2-3
CDR3 length: 14
V gene: TRBV6-5
clone size: -
D gene: TRBD2
CDR3 protein: CASTPPGLADTQYF
CDR3 DNA: TGTGCCAGCACCCCTCCGGGACTAGCGGATACGCAGTATTTT

J gene: TRBJ1-2
CDR3 length: 12
V gene: TRBV6-5
clone size: -
D gene: TRBD1
CDR3 protein: CASHRGDYGYTF
CDR3 DNA: TGTGCCAGCCACAGGGGGGACTATGGCTACACCTTC

J gene: TRBJ1-2
CDR3 length: 15
V gene: TRBV5-4
clone size: -
D gene: TRBD1
CDR3 protein: CASSIRGTGGHGYTF
CDR3 DNA: TGTGCCAGCAGCATCCGGGGGACAGGGGGCCATGGCTACACCTTC

J gene: TRBJ1-2
CDR3 length: 13
V gene: TRBV19
clone size: -
D gene: -
CDR3 protein: CASNLRGGYGYTF
CDR3 DNA: TGTGCCAGTAATCTCAGGGGCGGATATGGCTACACCTTC

J gene: TRBJ1-3
CDR3 length: 14
V gene: TRBV5-4
clone size: few
D gene: TRBD1
CDR3 protein: CASSLTGGENTIYF
CDR3 DNA: TGTGCCAGCAGCTTGACAGGGGGCGAAAACACCATATATTTT

J gene: TRBJ1-5
CDR3 length: 16
V gene: TRBV6-1
clone size: -
D gene: TRBD1
CDR3 protein: CASSVDRDRINQPQHF
CDR3 DNA: TGTGCCAGCAGTGTAGACCGGGACAGGATCAATCAGCCCCAGCATTTT

J gene: TRBJ1-2
CDR3 length: 14
V gene: TRBV30
clone size: once
D gene: TRBD1
CDR3 protein: CAWSVQGSVYGYTF
CDR3 DNA: TGTGCCTGGAGTGTACAGGGGTCCGTCTATGGCTACACCTTC

J gene: TRBJ2-1
CDR3 length: 16
V gene: TRBV5-4
clone size: -
D gene: TRBD2
CDR3 protein: CASSLGGSGTYNEQFF
CDR3 DNA: TGTGCCAGCAGCTTGGGCGGCAGCGGGACGTACAATGAGCAGTTCTTC

J gene: TRBJ2-1
CDR3 length: 15
V gene: TRBV7-3
clone size: once
D gene: TRBD1
CDR3 protein: CASSLRTGDRNEQFF
CDR3 DNA: TGTGCCAGCAGCTTAAGGACAGGCGATAGGAATGAGCAGTTCTTC

J gene: TRBJ1-1
CDR3 length: 15
V gene: TRBV7-3
clone size: -
D gene: -
CDR3 protein: CASSLTPTPNTEAFF
CDR3 DNA: TGTGCCAGCAGCTTAACCCCGACACCGAACACTGAAGCTTTCTTT

J gene: TRBJ2-3
CDR3 length: 16
V gene: TRBV4-2
clone size: -
D gene: -
CDR3 protein: CASSPHRGTGTDTQYF
CDR3 DNA: TGTGCCAGCAGCCCCCATCGGGGGACGGGGACAGATACGCAGTATTTT

J gene: TRBJ2-7
CDR3 length: 14
V gene: TRBV10-3
clone size: -
D gene: -
CDR3 protein: CATAGASEAYEQYF
CDR3 DNA: TGTGCCACCGCGGGGGCCAGCGAGGCCTACGAGCAGTACTTC

J gene: TRBJ2-2
CDR3 length: 15
V gene: TRBV27
clone size: -
D gene: TRBD1
CDR3 protein: CASTPRRTGAGELFF
CDR3 DNA: TGTGCCAGCACCCCAAGACGGACAGGGGCCGGGGAGCTGTTTTTT

J gene: TRBJ1-2
CDR3 length: 14
V gene: TRBV7-9
clone size: -
D gene: TRBD1
CDR3 protein: CASSRGQGAGGYTF
CDR3 DNA: TGTGCCAGCAGCCGTGGACAGGGGGCGGGAGGCTACACCTTC

J gene: TRBJ2-2
CDR3 length: 14
V gene: TRBV5-1
clone size: -
D gene: -
CDR3 protein: CASSVSDSTGELFF
CDR3 DNA: TGCGCCAGCAGCGTTAGCGATAGCACCGGGGAGCTGTTTTTT

J gene: TRBJ2-6
CDR3 length: 13
V gene: TRBV30
clone size: -
D gene: -
CDR3 protein: CAWRTAGANVLTF
CDR3 DNA: TGTGCCTGGCGGACAGCTGGGGCCAACGTCCTGACTTTC

J gene: TRBJ2-7
CDR3 length: 15
V gene: TRBV5-1
clone size: -
D gene: TRBD1
CDR3 protein: CASSIGTGQGVVKYF
CDR3 DNA: TGCGCCAGCAGCATCGGAACGGGACAGGGAGTCGTAAAATACTTC

J gene: TRBJ1-1
CDR3 length: 15
V gene: TRBV5-5
clone size: -
D gene: -
CDR3 protein: CASSLAAGGNTEAFF
CDR3 DNA: TGTGCCAGCAGCTTGGCAGCCGGAGGGAACACTGAAGCTTTCTTT

J gene: TRBJ2-1
CDR3 length: 12
V gene: TRBV10-3
clone size: -
D gene: TRBD1
CDR3 protein: CAIKDRNNEQFF
CDR3 DNA: TGTGCCATCAAGGACAGGAACAATGAGCAGTTCTTC

J gene: TRBJ2-2
CDR3 length: 11
V gene: TRBV29-1
clone size: -
D gene: -
CDR3 protein: CSVRGSGELFF
CDR3 DNA: TGCAGCGTTAGAGGGAGCGGGGAGCTGTTTTTT

J gene: TRBJ2-2
CDR3 length: 16
V gene: TRBV7-2
clone size: -
D gene: TRBD2
CDR3 protein: CASSLGSGTSGGELFF
CDR3 DNA: TGTGCCAGCAGCTTAGGATCAGGGACTAGCGGGGGGGAGCTGTTTTTT

J gene: TRBJ2-3
CDR3 length: 16
V gene: TRBV28
clone size: -
D gene: TRBD2
CDR3 protein: CASGLFSSGSTNTQYF
CDR3 DNA: TGTGCCAGCGGTCTATTCTCTAGCGGGAGTACAAATACGCAGTATTTT

J gene: TRBJ1-5
CDR3 length: 16
V gene: TRBV15
clone size: -
D gene: -
CDR3 protein: CATSRDPGDSNQPQHF
CDR3 DNA: TGTGCCACCAGCAGAGACCCAGGGGATAGCAATCAGCCCCAGCATTTT

J gene: TRBJ1-2
CDR3 length: 17
V gene: TRBV19
clone size: -
D gene: -
CDR3 protein: CASSIDPRTVNNYGYTF
CDR3 DNA: TGTGCCAGTAGTATAGATCCACGGACAGTGAATAACTATGGCTACACCTTC

J gene: TRBJ2-2
CDR3 length: 17
V gene: TRBV11-3
clone size: -
D gene: TRBD1
CDR3 protein: CASSLDRQGARTGELFF
CDR3 DNA: TGTGCCAGCAGCTTAGATCGCCAGGGGGCAAGAACCGGGGAGCTGTTTTTT

J gene: TRBJ1-5
CDR3 length: 15
V gene: TRBV15
clone size: -
D gene: -
CDR3 protein: CATSRESLSDQPQHF
CDR3 DNA: TGTGCCACCAGCAGAGAGTCCCTCAGCGATCAGCCCCAGCATTTT

J gene: TRBJ2-5
CDR3 length: 13
V gene: TRBV7-6
clone size: once
D gene: -
CDR3 protein: CASSRQNQETQYF
CDR3 DNA: TGTGCCAGCAGCCGACAGAACCAAGAGACCCAGTACTTC

J gene: TRBJ1-2
CDR3 length: 15
V gene: TRBV2
clone size: -
D gene: -
CDR3 protein: CASSERAGFNYGYTF
CDR3 DNA: TGTGCCAGCAGTGAGAGGGCAGGCTTCAACTATGGCTACACCTTC

J gene: TRBJ1-1
CDR3 length: 13
V gene: TRBV30
clone size: -
D gene: -
CDR3 protein: CAWSVQQGAEAFF
CDR3 DNA: TGTGCCTGGAGTGTCCAACAGGGAGCTGAAGCTTTCTTT

J gene: TRBJ2-2
CDR3 length: 15
V gene: TRBV29-1
clone size: -
D gene: -
CDR3 protein: CSVGKDTPITGELFF
CDR3 DNA: TGCAGCGTTGGTAAAGACACGCCCATAACCGGGGAGCTGTTTTTT

J gene: TRBJ1-2
CDR3 length: 16
V gene: TRBV9
clone size: -
D gene: TRBD1
CDR3 protein: CASDRGQGNRGNGYTF
CDR3 DNA: TGTGCCAGCGACAGGGGACAGGGAAACCGCGGGAATGGCTACACCTTC

J gene: TRBJ2-4
CDR3 length: 15
V gene: TRBV7-8
clone size: -
D gene: -
CDR3 protein: CASSLKPGTKNIQYF
CDR3 DNA: TGTGCCAGCAGCTTGAAACCAGGGACCAAAAACATTCAGTACTTC

J gene: TRBJ2-7
CDR3 length: 17
V gene: TRBV6-2/TRBV6-3
clone size: few
D gene: TRBD1
CDR3 protein: CASSYSLRQGFSYEQYF
CDR3 DNA: TGTGCCAGCAGTTACAGTCTTCGACAGGGGTTCTCCTACGAGCAGTACTTC

J gene: TRBJ2-7
CDR3 length: 14
V gene: TRBV7-9
clone size: -
D gene: -
CDR3 protein: CASSFSREYPEQYF
CDR3 DNA: TGTGCCAGCAGCTTTTCCCGGGAGTACCCCGAGCAGTACTTC

J gene: TRBJ2-5
CDR3 length: 14
V gene: TRBV7-9
clone size: -
D gene: -
CDR3 protein: CASSSVGGRETQYF
CDR3 DNA: TGTGCCAGCAGCTCAGTCGGGGGGCGTGAGACCCAGTACTTC

J gene: TRBJ2-1
CDR3 length: 17
V gene: TRBV11-3
clone size: once
D gene: TRBD2
CDR3 protein: CASSPTRALAGYNEQFF
CDR3 DNA: TGTGCCAGCAGCCCGACCAGGGCCCTAGCGGGGTACAATGAGCAGTTCTTC

J gene: TRBJ2-7
CDR3 length: 14
V gene: TRBV6-2/TRBV6-3
clone size: -
D gene: TRBD1
CDR3 protein: CASSGTGGLYEQYF
CDR3 DNA: TGTGCCAGCAGTGGGACAGGGGGCTTGTACGAGCAGTACTTC

J gene: TRBJ2-3
CDR3 length: 14
V gene: TRBV10-3
clone size: -
D gene: -
CDR3 protein: CAISESTTTDTQYF
CDR3 DNA: TGTGCCATCAGTGAGTCTACTACCACAGATACGCAGTATTTT

J gene: TRBJ2-3
CDR3 length: 15
V gene: TRBV19
clone size: once
D gene: TRBD1
CDR3 protein: CASKETGGGTDTQYF
CDR3 DNA: TGTGCCAGTAAGGAGACAGGGGGAGGCACAGATACGCAGTATTTT

J gene: TRBJ1-1
CDR3 length: 13
V gene: TRBV7-8
clone size: few
D gene: -
CDR3 protein: CASTSTGPLGAFF
CDR3 DNA: TGTGCCAGCACCTCTACAGGGCCCCTTGGAGCTTTCTTT

J gene: TRBJ1-4
CDR3 length: 14
V gene: TRBV14
clone size: few
D gene: -
CDR3 protein: CASSQGGRTEKLFF
CDR3 DNA: TGTGCCAGCAGCCAGGGAGGGCGTACTGAAAAACTGTTTTTT

J gene: TRBJ1-5
CDR3 length: 14
V gene: TRBV12-5
clone size: -
D gene: TRBD1
CDR3 protein: CASGSGTGPQPQHF
CDR3 DNA: TGTGCTAGTGGTTCCGGGACAGGGCCACAGCCCCAGCATTTT

J gene: TRBJ2-1
CDR3 length: 13
V gene: TRBV10-3
clone size: -
D gene: -
CDR3 protein: CAISPLGVDEQFF
CDR3 DNA: TGTGCCATCTCGCCCCTAGGGGTGGATGAGCAGTTCTTC

J gene: TRBJ2-1
CDR3 length: 15
V gene: TRBV20-1
clone size: -
D gene: TRBD2
CDR3 protein: CSASKGGGVGNEQFF
CDR3 DNA: TGCAGTGCTAGTAAGGGCGGGGGGGTAGGCAATGAGCAGTTCTTC